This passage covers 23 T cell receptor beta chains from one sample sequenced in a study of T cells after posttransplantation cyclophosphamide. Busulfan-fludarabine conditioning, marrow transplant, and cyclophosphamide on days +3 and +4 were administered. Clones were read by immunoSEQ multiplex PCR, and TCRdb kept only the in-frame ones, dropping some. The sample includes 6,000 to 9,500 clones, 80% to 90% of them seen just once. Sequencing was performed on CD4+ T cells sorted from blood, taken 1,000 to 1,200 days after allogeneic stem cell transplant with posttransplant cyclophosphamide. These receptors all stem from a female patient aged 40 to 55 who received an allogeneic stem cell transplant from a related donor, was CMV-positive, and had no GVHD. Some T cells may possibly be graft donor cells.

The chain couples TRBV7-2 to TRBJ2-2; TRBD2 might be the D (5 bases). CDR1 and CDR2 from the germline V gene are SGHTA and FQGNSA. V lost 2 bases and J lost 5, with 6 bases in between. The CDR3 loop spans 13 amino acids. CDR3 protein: CASSLSGTGELFF. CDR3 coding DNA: TGTGCCAGCAGCTTATCGGGGACCGGGGAGCTGTTTTTT.

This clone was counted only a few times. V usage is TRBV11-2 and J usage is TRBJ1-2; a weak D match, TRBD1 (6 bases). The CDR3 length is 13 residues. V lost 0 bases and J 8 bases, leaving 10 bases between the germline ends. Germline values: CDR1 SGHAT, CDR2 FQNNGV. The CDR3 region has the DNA TGTGCCAGCAGCTTAGATCAACAGGGCGGCTACACCTTC. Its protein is CASSLDQQGGYTF.

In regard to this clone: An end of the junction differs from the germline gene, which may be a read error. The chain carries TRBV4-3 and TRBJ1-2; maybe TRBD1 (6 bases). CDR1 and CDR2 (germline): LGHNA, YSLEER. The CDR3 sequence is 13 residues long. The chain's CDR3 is CASSSGELNGYTF. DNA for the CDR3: TGCGCCAGCAGCTCAGGGGAACTAAATGGCTATACCTTC.

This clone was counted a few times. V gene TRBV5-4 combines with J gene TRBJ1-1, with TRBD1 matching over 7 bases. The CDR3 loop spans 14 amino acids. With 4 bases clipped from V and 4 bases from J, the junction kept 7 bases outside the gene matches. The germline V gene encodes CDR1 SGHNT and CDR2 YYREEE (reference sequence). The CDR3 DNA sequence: TGTGCCAGCAGCCTGACAGGGCGGATCACTGAAGCTTTCTTT. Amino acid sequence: CASSLTGRITEAFF.

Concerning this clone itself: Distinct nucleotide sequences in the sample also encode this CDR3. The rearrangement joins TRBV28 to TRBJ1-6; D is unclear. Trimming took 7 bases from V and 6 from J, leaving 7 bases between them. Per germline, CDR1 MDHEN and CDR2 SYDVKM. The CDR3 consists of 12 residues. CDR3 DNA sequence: TGTGCCAGCAACCGACTTAATTCACCCCTCCACTTT. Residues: CASNRLNSPLHF.

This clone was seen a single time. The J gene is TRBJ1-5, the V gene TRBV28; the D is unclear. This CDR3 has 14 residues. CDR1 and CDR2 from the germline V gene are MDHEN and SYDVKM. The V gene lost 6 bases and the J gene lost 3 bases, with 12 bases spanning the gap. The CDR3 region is CASRRPLFNQPQHF. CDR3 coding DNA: TGTGCCAGCAGGAGGCCTTTATTCAATCAGCCCCAGCATTTT.

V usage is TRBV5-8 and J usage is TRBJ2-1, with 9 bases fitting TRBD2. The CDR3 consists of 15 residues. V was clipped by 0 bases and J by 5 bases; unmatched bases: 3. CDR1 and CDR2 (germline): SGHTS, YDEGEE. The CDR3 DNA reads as TGTGCCAGCAGCTTGGCCGGACTAGCGAACAATGAGCAGTTCTTC. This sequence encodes CASSLAGLANNEQFF.

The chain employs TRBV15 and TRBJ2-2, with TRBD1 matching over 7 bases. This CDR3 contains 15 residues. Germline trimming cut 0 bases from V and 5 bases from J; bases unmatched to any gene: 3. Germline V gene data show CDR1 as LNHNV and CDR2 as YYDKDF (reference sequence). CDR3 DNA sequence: TGTGCCACCAGCAGAGAAAGGGGGCGAACCGGGGAGCTGTTTTTT. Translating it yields CATSRERGRTGELFF.

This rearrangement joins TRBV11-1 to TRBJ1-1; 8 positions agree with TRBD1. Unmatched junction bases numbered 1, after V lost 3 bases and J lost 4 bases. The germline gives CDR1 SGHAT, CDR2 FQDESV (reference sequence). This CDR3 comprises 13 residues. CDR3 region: CASSFTGGTEAFF. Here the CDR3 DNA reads TGTGCCAGCAGCTTTACAGGGGGCACTGAAGCTTTCTTT.

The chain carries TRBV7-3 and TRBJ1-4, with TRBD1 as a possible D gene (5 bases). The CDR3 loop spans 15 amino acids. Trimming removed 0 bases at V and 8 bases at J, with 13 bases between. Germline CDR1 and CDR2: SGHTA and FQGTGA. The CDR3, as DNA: TGTGCCAGCAGCTTAACGGGGCAGGGTAACGAAAAACTGTTTTTT. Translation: CASSLTGQGNEKLFF. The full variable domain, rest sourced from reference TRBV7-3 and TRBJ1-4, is GAGVSQTPSNKVTEKGKYVELRCDPISGHTALYWYRQSLGQGPEFLIYFQGTGAADDSGLPNDRFFAVRPEGSVSTLKIQRTERGDSAVYLCASSLTGQGNEKLFFGSGTQLSVL.

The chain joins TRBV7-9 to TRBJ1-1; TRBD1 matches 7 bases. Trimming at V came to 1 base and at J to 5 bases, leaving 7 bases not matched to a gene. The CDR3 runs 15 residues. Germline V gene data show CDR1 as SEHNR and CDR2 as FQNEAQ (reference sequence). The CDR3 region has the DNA TGTGCCAGCAGCTTAGGTAGGGGGCAGAGAACTGAAGCTTTCTTT. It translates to CASSLGRGQRTEAFF. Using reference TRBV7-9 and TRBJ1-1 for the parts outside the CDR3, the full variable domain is DTGVSQNPRHKITKRGQNVTFRCDPISEHNRLYWYRQTLGQGPEFLTYFQNEAQLEKSRLLSDRFSAERPKGSFSTLEIQRTEQGDSAMYLCASSLGRGQRTEAFFGQGTRLTVV.

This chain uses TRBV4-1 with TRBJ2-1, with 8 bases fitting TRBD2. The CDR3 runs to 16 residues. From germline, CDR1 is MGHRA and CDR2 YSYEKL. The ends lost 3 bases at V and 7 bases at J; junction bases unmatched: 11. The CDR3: CASSQQMGTRSNEQFF. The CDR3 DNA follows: TGCGCCAGCAGCCAGCAAATGGGGACTAGGTCGAATGAGCAGTTCTTC.

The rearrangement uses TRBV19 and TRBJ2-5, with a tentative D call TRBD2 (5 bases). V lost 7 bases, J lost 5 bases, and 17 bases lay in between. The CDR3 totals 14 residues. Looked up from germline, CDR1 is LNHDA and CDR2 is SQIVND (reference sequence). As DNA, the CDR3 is TGTGCCAGTAACCCCCGGGCGGGTGGGGAGACCCAGTACTTC. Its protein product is CASNPRAGGETQYF.

DNA for the CDR3: TGTGCCAGCAGTTCCCCTAGCGGGGGGGCCAGGGATACGCAGTATTTT. Translated: CASSSPSGGARDTQYF. The chain employs TRBV6-5 and TRBJ2-3, with TRBD2 matching 12 bases. The CDR3 contains 16 residues. Trimming cost V 4 bases and J 6 bases; bases outside gene matches: 8. Looked up from germline, CDR1 is MNHEY and CDR2 is SVGAGI.

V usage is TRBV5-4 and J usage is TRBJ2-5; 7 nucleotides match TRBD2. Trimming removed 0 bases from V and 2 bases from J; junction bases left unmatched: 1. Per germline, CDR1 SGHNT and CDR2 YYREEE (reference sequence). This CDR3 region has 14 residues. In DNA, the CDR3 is TGTGCCAGCAGCTTGGCGGGAGGACAAGAGACCCAGTACTTC. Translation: CASSLAGGQETQYF. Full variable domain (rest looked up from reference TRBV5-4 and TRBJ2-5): ETGVTQSPTHLIKTRGQQVTLRCSSQSGHNTVSWYQQALGQGPQFIFQYYREEENGRGNFPPRFSGLQFPNYSSELNVNALELDDSALYLCASSLAGGQETQYFGPGTRLLVL.

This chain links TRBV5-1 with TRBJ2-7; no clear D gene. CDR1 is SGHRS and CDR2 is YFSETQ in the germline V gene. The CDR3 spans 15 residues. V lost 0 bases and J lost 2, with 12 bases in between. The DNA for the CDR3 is TGCGCCAGCAGCTTGGGCAGTCACGCAACCTACGAGCAGTACTTC. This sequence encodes CASSLGSHATYEQYF.

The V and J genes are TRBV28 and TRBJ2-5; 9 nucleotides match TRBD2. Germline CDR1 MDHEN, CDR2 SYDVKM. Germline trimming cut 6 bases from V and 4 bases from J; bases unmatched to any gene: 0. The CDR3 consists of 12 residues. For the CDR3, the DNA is TGTGCCAGCAGGGGACTAGCAGAGACCCAGTACTTC. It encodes CASRGLAETQYF.

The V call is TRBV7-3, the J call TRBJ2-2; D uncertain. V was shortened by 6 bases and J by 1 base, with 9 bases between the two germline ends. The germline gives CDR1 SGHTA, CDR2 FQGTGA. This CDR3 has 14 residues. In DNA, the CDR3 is TGTGCCAGCAGTCTTACACAGAACACCGGGGAGCTGTTTTTT. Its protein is CASSLTQNTGELFF.

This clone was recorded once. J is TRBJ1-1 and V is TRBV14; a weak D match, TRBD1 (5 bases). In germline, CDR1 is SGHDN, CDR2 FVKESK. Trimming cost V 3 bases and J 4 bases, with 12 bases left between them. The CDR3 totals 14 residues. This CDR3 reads CASSQVYGATEAFF. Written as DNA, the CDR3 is TGTGCCAGCAGCCAGGTATATGGGGCCACTGAAGCTTTCTTT.

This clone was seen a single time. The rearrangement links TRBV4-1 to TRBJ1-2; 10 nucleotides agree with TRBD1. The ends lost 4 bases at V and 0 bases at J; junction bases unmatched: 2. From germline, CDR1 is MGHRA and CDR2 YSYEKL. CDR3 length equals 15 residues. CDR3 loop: CASSPTGGTNYGYTF. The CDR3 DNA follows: TGCGCCAGCAGCCCGACAGGGGGCACTAACTATGGCTACACCTTC.

This CDR3 is CASSVGSRDRVNEQFF. The DNA of the CDR3 is TGTGCCAGCAGCGTGGGGAGTCGGGACAGGGTGAATGAGCAGTTCTTC. The chain uses TRBV9 and TRBJ2-1, with TRBD1 matching over 9 bases. The CDR3 length is 16 residues. Trimming removed 2 bases from V and 7 bases from J; junction bases left unmatched: 10. The germline V gene encodes CDR1 SGDLS and CDR2 YYNGEE.

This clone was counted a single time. The CDR3 protein is CASSMQGLGSTDTQYF. The CDR3 nucleotides are TGTGCCAGTAGTATGCAGGGGCTGGGGAGCACAGATACGCAGTATTTT. V is TRBV19 and J is TRBJ2-3; D is perhaps TRBD1 (6 bases). V lost 3 bases to trimming and J lost 0 bases, with 13 bases between them. This CDR3 has 16 residues. The germline CDR1 and CDR2 sequences are LNHDA and SQIVND (reference sequence).

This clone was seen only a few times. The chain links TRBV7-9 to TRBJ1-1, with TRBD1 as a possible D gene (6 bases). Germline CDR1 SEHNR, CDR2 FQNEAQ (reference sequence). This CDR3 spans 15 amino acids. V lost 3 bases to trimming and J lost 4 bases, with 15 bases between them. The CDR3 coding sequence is TGTGCCAGCAGCTTTCCTTCAGGGGTAGGCACTGAAGCTTTCTTT. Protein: CASSFPSGVGTEAFF.